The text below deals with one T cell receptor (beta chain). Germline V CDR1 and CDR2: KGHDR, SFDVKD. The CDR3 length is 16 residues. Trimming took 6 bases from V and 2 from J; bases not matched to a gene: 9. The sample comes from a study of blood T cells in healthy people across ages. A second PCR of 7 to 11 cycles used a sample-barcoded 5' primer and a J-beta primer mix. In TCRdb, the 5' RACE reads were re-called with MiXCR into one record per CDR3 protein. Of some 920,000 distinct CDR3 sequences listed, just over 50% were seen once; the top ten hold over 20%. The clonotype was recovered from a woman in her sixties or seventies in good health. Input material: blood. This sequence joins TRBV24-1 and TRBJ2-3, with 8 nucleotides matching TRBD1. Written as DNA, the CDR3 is TGTGCCACCAGTCACGGACAGGGACGGCCCACAGATACGCAGTATTTT. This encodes CATSHGQGRPTDTQYF.